Reported below is one T cell receptor beta chain. Clones were read by immunoSEQ multiplex PCR, and TCRdb kept only the in-frame ones, dropping some. The sample shows about 2.2 million clones, approximately 94% of them seen only once. V lost 9 bases to trimming and J lost 9 bases; unmatched junction nucleotides: 8. This CDR3 is 12 amino acids long. Germline V gene lookup returns CDR1 WNHNN and CDR2 SYGVQD (reference sequence). The naive CD8 fraction comprised CD45RO-negative cells positively selected for CCR7 and excluded terminally differentiated effector memory CD45RA+ cells. This sample is drawn from a study of shared clonotypes between healthy human individuals.

This TCR was recovered from a man in his late teens or twenties in good health. Some clones in this sample may be carry-over from other donors' samples. V is TRBV10-1 and J is TRBJ1-5; 7 nucleotides align to TRBD1. The sample comprised naive CD8+ T cells from PBMCs. The CDR3 DNA sequence: TGCGCCAGAGGACAGGCTCATTGGCCCCAGCATTTT. It yields the protein CARGQAHWPQHF.